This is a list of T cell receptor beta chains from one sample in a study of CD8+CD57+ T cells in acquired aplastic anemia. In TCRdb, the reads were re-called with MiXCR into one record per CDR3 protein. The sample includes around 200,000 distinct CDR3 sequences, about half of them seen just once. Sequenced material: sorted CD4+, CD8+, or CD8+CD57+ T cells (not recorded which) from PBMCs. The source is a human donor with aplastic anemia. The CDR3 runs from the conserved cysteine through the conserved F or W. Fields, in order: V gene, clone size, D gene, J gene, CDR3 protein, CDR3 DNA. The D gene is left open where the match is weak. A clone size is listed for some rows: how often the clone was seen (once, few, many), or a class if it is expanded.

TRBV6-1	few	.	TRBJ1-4	CASSESVREKLFF	TGTGCCAGCAGTGAAAGTGTGAGGGAAAAACTGTTTTTT
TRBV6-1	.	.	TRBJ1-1	CASSEARPGGEAFF	TGTGCCAGCAGTGAAGCGCGGCCGGGGGGAGAAGCTTTCTTT
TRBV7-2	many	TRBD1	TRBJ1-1	CASSFHSGGVTEAFF	TGTGCCAGCAGCTTTCATTCAGGGGGGGTCACTGAAGCTTTCTTT
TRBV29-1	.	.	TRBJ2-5	CSVVQAQETQYF	TGCAGCGTTGTACAGGCCCAAGAGACCCAGTACTTC
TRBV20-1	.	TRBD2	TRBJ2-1	CSAISGGAHNEQFF	TGCAGTGCTATTAGCGGGGGGGCCCACAATGAGCAGTTCTTC
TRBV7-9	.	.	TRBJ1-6	CASSADPSSSHF	TGTGCCAGCAGCGCGGACCCATCCTCATCCCACTTT
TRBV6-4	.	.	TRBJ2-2	CASSARTDTGELFF	TGTGCCAGCAGTGCTCGGACAGACACCGGGGAGCTGTTTTTT
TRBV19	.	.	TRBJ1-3	CARPREPWKHHIF	TGTGCCAGACCCAGGGAACCCTGGAAACACCATATATTT
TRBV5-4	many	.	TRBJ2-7	CASSPRGGSYEQYF	TGTGCCAGCAGCCCCAGAGGGGGGTCCTACGAGCAGTACTTC
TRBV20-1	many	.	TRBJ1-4	CSAAQGGGFKYEKLFF	TGCAGTGCTGCCCAGGGAGGAGGGTTTAAGTATGAAAAACTGTTTTTT
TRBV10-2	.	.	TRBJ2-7	CASSVFGGGEQYF	TGCGCCAGCAGTGTTTTTGGGGGCGGCGAGCAGTACTTC
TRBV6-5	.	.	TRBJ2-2	CASSYIGERELFF	TGTGCCAGCAGTTACATCGGGGAACGGGAGCTGTTTTTT
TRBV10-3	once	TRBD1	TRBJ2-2	CASRRDRGTGELFF	TGTGCCAGCCGTCGGGACAGGGGCACCGGGGAGCTGTTTTTT
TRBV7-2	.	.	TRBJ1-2	CASSPGGGYGYTF	TGTGCCAGCAGCCCCGGGGGCGGCTATGGCTACACCTTC
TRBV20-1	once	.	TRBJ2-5	CSARATGGPSETQYF	TGCAGTGCTAGAGCGACAGGTGGTCCCTCAGAGACCCAGTACTTC
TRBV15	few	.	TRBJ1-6	CATSRGDTGSYNSPLHF	TGTGCCACCAGCAGGGGGGACACGGGCTCCTATAATTCACCCCTCCACTTT
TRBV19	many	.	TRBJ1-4	CASRGRTATNEKLFF	TGTGCCTCTAGGGGGAGAACGGCGACTAATGAAAAACTGTTTTTT
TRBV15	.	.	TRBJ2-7	CATSSVGDEQYF	TGTGCCACAAGCAGTGTAGGGGACGAGCAGTACTTC
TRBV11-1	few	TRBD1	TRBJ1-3	CASSLGLDREYGNTIYF	TGTGCCAGCAGCTTAGGGCTCGACAGGGAATATGGAAACACCATATATTTT
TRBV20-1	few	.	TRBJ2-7	CSARVEPFDEQYF	TGCAGTGCTAGAGTGGAACCTTTCGACGAGCAGTACTTC
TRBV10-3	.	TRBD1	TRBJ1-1	CAIRPGGMNTEAFF	TGTGCCATCAGGCCAGGGGGCATGAACACTGAAGCTTTCTTT
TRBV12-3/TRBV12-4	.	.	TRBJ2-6	CASHSGANVLTF	TGTGCCAGTCACTCTGGGGCCAACGTCCTGACTTTC
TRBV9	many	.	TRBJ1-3	CASSVWGSGNTIYF	TGTGCCAGCAGCGTATGGGGATCCGGAAACACCATATATTTT
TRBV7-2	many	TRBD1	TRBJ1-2	CASSLETGPYGYTF	TGTGCCAGCAGCTTAGAGACAGGGCCCTATGGCTACACCTTC
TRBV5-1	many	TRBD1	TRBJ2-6	CASNGKDRGTGANVLTF	TGCGCCAGCAATGGGAAGGACAGGGGTACTGGGGCCAACGTCCTGACTTTC
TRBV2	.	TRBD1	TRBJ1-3	CASSEQGGTIYF	TGTGCCAGCAGTGAACAGGGGGGCACCATATATTTT
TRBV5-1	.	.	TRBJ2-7	CASSPGVESFRQGPEQYF	TGCGCCAGCAGCCCGGGGGTTGAGAGTTTCCGACAGGGCCCCGAGCAGTACTTC
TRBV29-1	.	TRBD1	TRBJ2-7	CSVEVQGREQYF	TGCAGCGTTGAAGTACAGGGGCGAGAGCAGTACTTC
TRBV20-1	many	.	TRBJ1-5	CSARDFGLSGYSNQPQHF	TGCAGTGCTAGAGATTTCGGGTTGTCAGGGTACAGCAATCAGCCCCAGCATTTT
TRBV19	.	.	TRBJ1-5	CASRPWGANQPQHF	TGTGCCAGTAGGCCTTGGGGGGCGAATCAGCCCCAGCATTTT
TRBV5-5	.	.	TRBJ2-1	CASSPPQSYNEQFF	TGTGCCAGCAGCCCCCCCCAGAGCTACAATGAGCAGTTCTTC
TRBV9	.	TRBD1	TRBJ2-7	CASSAQGAYEQYF	TGTGCCAGCAGCGCACAGGGGGCATACGAGCAGTACTTC
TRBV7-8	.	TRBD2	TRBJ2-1	CASSHGRREQFF	TGTGCCAGCAGCCACGGGAGGCGTGAGCAGTTCTTC
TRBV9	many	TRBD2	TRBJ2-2	CASSPGLAGGTLTGELFF	TGTGCCAGCAGCCCAGGCCTAGCGGGGGGTACCTTGACCGGGGAGCTGTTTTTT
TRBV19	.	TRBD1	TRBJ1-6	CASRRQGANSPLHF	TGTGCCAGTAGGAGACAGGGAGCTAATTCACCCCTCCACTTT
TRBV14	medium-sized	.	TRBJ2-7	CASSQAGPRAEQYF	TGTGCCAGCAGCCAAGCTGGCCCAAGGGCCGAGCAGTACTTC
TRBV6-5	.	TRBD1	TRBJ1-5	CASSYDRVQPQHF	TGTGCCAGCAGTTACGACAGGGTACAGCCCCAGCATTTT
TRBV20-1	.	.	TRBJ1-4	CSARDWQLGKDEKLFF	TGCAGTGCTAGAGATTGGCAGCTAGGTAAAGATGAAAAACTGTTTTTT
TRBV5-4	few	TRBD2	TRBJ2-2	CASSLALGGENTGELFF	TGTGCCAGCAGCTTGGCTTTGGGGGGGGAGAACACCGGGGAGCTGTTTTTT
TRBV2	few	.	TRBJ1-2	CASKTNYGYTF	TGTGCCAGCAAGACAAACTATGGCTACACCTTC
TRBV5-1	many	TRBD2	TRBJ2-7	CASSSGLAGEYEQYF	TGCGCCAGCAGCTCCGGACTAGCGGGGGAGTACGAGCAGTACTTC
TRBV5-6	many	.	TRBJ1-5	CASSPQGPNSNQPQHF	TGTGCCAGCAGTCCACAGGGTCCGAATAGCAATCAGCCCCAGCATTTT
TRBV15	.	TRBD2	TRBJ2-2	CATSRDHGLAGGPRELFF	TGTGCCACCAGCAGAGATCACGGACTAGCGGGAGGGCCTAGGGAGCTGTTTTTT
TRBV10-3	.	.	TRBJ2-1	CAISETSNEQFF	TGTGCCATCAGTGAAACTAGCAATGAGCAGTTCTTC
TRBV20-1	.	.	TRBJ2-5	CSARPEGKETQYF	TGCAGTGCTAGACCGGAGGGGAAAGAGACCCAGTACTTC
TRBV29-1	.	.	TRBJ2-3	CSVGISQADAQYF	TGCAGCGTTGGTATCAGTCAGGCAGATGCGCAGTATTTT
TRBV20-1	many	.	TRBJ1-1	CSARAGGGLFTEAFF	TGCAGTGCTAGAGCGGGGGGGGGCCTATTCACTGAAGCTTTCTTT
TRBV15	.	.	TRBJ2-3	CATSRVSADTQYF	TGTGCCACCAGCAGAGTATCAGCAGATACGCAGTATTTT
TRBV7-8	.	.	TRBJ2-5	CASSWGRQETQYF	TGTGCCAGCAGCTGGGGACGGCAAGAGACCCAGTACTTC
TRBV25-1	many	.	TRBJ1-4	CASSDSITSATNEKLFF	TGTGCCAGCAGTGACTCCATAACAAGTGCAACTAATGAAAAACTGTTTTTT
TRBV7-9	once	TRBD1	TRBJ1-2	CASSWGQGAIYGYTF	TGTGCCAGCAGCTGGGGACAGGGGGCGATCTACGGCTACACCTTC
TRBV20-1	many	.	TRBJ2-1	CSANNRESPNNEQFF	TGCAGTGCCAATAACAGGGAATCCCCTAACAATGAGCAGTTCTTC
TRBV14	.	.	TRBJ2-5	CASSHSSTQYF	TGTGCCAGCAGCCATTCGTCTACCCAGTACTTC
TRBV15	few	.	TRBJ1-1	CATSRATMNTEAFF	TGTGCCACCAGCAGAGCAACCATGAACACTGAAGCTTTCTTT
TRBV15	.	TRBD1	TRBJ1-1	CATSRRQGEVGAEAFF	TGTGCCACCAGCAGACGACAGGGGGAAGTAGGCGCTGAAGCTTTCTTT
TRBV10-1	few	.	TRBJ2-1	CASSDRGGWDEQFF	TGCGCCAGCAGTGATAGAGGAGGTTGGGATGAGCAGTTCTTC
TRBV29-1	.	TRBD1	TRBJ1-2	CSVAMRGPDYGYTF	TGCAGCGTTGCGATGAGGGGGCCTGACTATGGCTACACCTTC